This T cell receptor beta chain was recorded in a study of blood T cell repertoires in COVID-19. In the study overall: T cells, B-cell-depleted T cells, or PBMCs provided the cDNA or gDNA that served as material.

Between the trimmed V and J ends, which lost 1 base and 5 bases, there was a span of 11 bases. The CDR3 consists of 14 residues. Looked up from germline, CDR1 is SGHTA and CDR2 is FQGNSA. The table came from immunoSEQ multiplex PCR; TCRdb's copy has only in-frame clones and leaves some out. This sample has roughly 90,000 clones, with approximately 79% found just once. The sequenced material came from peripheral blood. The source is a woman at least 80 years old with active or convalescent COVID-19. The chain links TRBV7-2 to TRBJ1-1; D unclear. The CDR3 loop is CASSLVFGQTEAFF. DNA of the CDR3: TGTGCCAGCAGCTTAGTATTTGGGCAAACTGAAGCTTTCTTT.